The clone carrying this T cell receptor beta chain was recorded once. The data derive from a study of blood T cell repertoires in COVID-19. Turning to the study itself: Samples of COVID-19 (acute and convalescent) were obtained from the United States, Italy and Spain. T cells, B-cell-depleted T cells, or PBMCs provided the cDNA or gDNA that served as material.

Source study methods: The authors estimated nucleated cell counts from reference gene primer amplification. The table came from immunoSEQ multiplex PCR; TCRdb's copy has only in-frame clones and leaves some out. V and J calls and clone size are those listed in that table; D and trimming were worked out from the DNA. The profile covers 85,000 to 120,000 clones, with 71% appearing a single time and approximately 0.9% taken by the ten largest. V gave up 2 bases and J gave up 5 bases, with 13 bases separating them. The germline V gene encodes CDR1 SGHKS and CDR2 YYEKEE (reference sequence). CDR3 size: 14 residues.

The specimen sequenced was peripheral blood. The clonotype comes from a human donor with acute or convalescent COVID-19. The donor label of this sample is uncertain. The rearrangement uses TRBV5-5 and TRBJ2-5, with D possibly being TRBD2 (6 bases). The CDR3 reads CASSFGAAGETQYF. CDR3 DNA: TGTGCCAGCAGCTTCGGGGCGGCGGGGGAGACCCAGTACTTC.